A single T cell receptor beta chain is shown here with its context. Its antigen is not identified. These data come from a study of tumor-infiltrating lymphocytes in localized non-small cell lung cancer. Study-level background: Tumor tissue and non-adjacent uninvolved lung came from each patient. General study findings and limits: TCR sequencing covered a subset of patients with enough tissue. Tumor T-cell fraction was not associated with recurrence-free survival. Technical variation could not be separated from intratumor heterogeneity here.

Sequenced by immunoSEQ multiplex PCR; TCRdb stores in-frame clones only, minus some. Among about 13,000 clones listed, more than 65% were seen once. In germline, CDR1 is SNHLY, CDR2 FYNNEI. The V segment lost 0 bases and the J segment 10 bases; nucleotides outside the gene matches: 7. The CDR3 length is 16 residues. The TCR was taken from a human donor with non-small cell lung cancer. The chain links TRBV2 to TRBJ1-6, with 9 bases matching TRBD1. Sequencing used lung tumor tissue. CDR3 amino acids: CASSEALGQGKSPLHF. CDR3 nucleotides: TGTGCCAGCAGTGAAGCGCTCGGACAGGGGAAGTCACCCCTCCACTTT.